Listed below are T cell receptor beta chains from one sample, sequenced in a study of T cell changes during pregnancy in multiple sclerosis. Clones were sequenced by immunoSEQ multiplex PCR, and TCRdb holds only the in-frame ones, with some missing. The sample has some 57,000 clones; roughly nine tenths are singletons. This sample comprised CD4+ T cells from peripheral blood mononuclear cells, obtained after pregnancy. The source of these receptors is a female donor in good health, enrolled as a control in a pregnancy study. The CDR3 runs from the conserved cysteine through the conserved F or W. The D gene is left open where the match is weak. Clone size is shown for a subset of rows, as once, few, many or a class of expanded clone.

>-|TRBV2|-|TRBJ2-3
TGTGCCAGCCCAGGGGAAGGCACAGATACGCAGTATTTT
CASPGEGTDTQYF
>TRBD2|TRBV7-3|-|TRBJ2-7
TGTGCCAGCAGCTCGGGGACTAGCGCCCCATACGAGCAGTACTTC
CASSSGTSAPYEQYF
>TRBD1|TRBV29-1|few|TRBJ1-2
TGCAGCGCGCGTTGGGACAGCCCCTATGGCTACACCTTC
CSARWDSPYGYTF
>-|TRBV5-6|-|TRBJ1-4
TGTGCCAGCAGCTTGATAACAGGATTGGATGAAAAACTGTTTTTT
CASSLITGLDEKLFF
>-|TRBV2|-|TRBJ2-7
TGTGCCAGCAGTCCCGACAGGAGCCCCGGGGAGCAGTACTTC
CASSPDRSPGEQYF
>-|TRBV5-6|-|TRBJ1-3
TGTGCCAGCAGCTTGGTCGAACAGGGAACTGGAAACACCATATATTTT
CASSLVEQGTGNTIYF
>-|TRBV7-8|-|TRBJ2-7
TGTGCCAGCAGTCAGGACAGTTTATCCTACGAGCAGTACTTC
CASSQDSLSYEQYF
>TRBD1|TRBV7-9|once|TRBJ2-7
TGTGCCAGCAGCCCCCTCGGACAGGGGGGCGAGCAGTACTTC
CASSPLGQGGEQYF
>-|TRBV29-1|-|TRBJ1-1
TGCAGCATTCGAAGGGGAGGGTACACTGAAGCTTTCTTT
CSIRRGGYTEAFF
>TRBD1|TRBV29-1|-|TRBJ1-6
TGCAGCGTCGCTTTTCTAGGGGGCCCCCTCCACTTT
CSVAFLGGPLHF
>-|TRBV6-4|-|TRBJ1-1
TGTGCCAGCAGGCAGGGGCCAACCTCGAACACTGAAGCTTTCTTT
CASRQGPTSNTEAFF
>TRBD2|TRBV29-1|-|TRBJ2-3
TGCAGCATACTAGCGGGGGGCACAGATACGCAGTATTTT
CSILAGGTDTQYF
>TRBD2|TRBV13|-|TRBJ2-5
TGTGCCAGCAGGCAAACAGCGCCCGGGGGGGCCAGAGAGACCCAGTACTTC
CASRQTAPGGARETQYF
>TRBD1|TRBV7-9|-|TRBJ2-2
TGTGCCGACAGGGGACCCGCGAACACCGGGGAGCTGTTTTTT
CADRGPANTGELFF
>TRBD1|TRBV7-2|-|TRBJ1-1
TGTGCCAGCAGCTTGGCAGGGGGCGCGACTGAAGCTTTCTTT
CASSLAGGATEAFF
>TRBD1|TRBV7-8|-|TRBJ1-2
TGTGCCAGCAGCTTAACAGCTGCAGGGGGCAGTGGCTACACCTTC
CASSLTAAGGSGYTF
>-|TRBV9|few|TRBJ2-7
TGTGCCAGCAGCCCTCCCTCGTTAGGGGCCGGGGAGCAGTACTTC
CASSPPSLGAGEQYF
>-|TRBV4-3|-|TRBJ1-4
TGCGCCAGCAGCCGAGAACGTGACAGCTCAACTAATGAAAAACTGTTTTTT
CASSRERDSSTNEKLFF
>-|TRBV15|-|TRBJ1-2
TGTGCCACCAGCAGAGATCAGAGGCTCGATGGCTACACCTTC
CATSRDQRLDGYTF
>-|TRBV6-1|-|TRBJ2-2
TGTGCCAGCAGCGAAGAGGGGGTCCACACCGGGGAGCTGTTTTTT
CASSEEGVHTGELFF
>TRBD2|TRBV5-4|-|TRBJ2-1
TGTGCCAGCAGCTTGTGGGCTAGCGGGGAGGATGAGCAGTTCTTC
CASSLWASGEDEQFF
>TRBD1|TRBV7-3|-|TRBJ2-3
TGTGCCAGCAGCTTAACTGGAGTTAACAGGGGGACGGATACGCAGTATTTT
CASSLTGVNRGTDTQYF
>TRBD1|TRBV5-1|once|TRBJ1-2
TGCGCCAGCAGCCCGGGACATGGGACAGCGGTAGGCTATGGCTACACCTTC
CASSPGHGTAVGYGYTF
>-|TRBV6-6|-|TRBJ1-1
TGTGCCAGCAGTCGGGGGGAGTATGGTGGAGCTTTCTTT
CASSRGEYGGAFF
>-|TRBV4-2|-|TRBJ2-5
TGTGCCAGCAGCCTCGGGGGTACCGCAGAGACCCAGTACTTC
CASSLGGTAETQYF
>TRBD1|TRBV7-2|-|TRBJ2-7
TGTGCCAGCAGCTTATGGGCAGGGGGACCCTACGAGCAGTACTTC
CASSLWAGGPYEQYF
>-|TRBV5-1|-|TRBJ1-3
TGCGCCAGCAGAGCCTCCAGGGATTCCGGAAACACCATATATTTT
CASRASRDSGNTIYF
>-|TRBV6-1|-|TRBJ2-5
TGTGCCAGCAGTGAATCCCGGGTTGTGGAGACCCAGTACTTC
CASSESRVVETQYF
>-|TRBV2|-|TRBJ1-5
TGTGCCAGCAGTGGGGGGACTGATACTCAGCCCCAGCATTTT
CASSGGTDTQPQHF
>TRBD2|TRBV30|-|TRBJ2-5
TGTGCCTGGAGATTTAGCGGGGGGGCGGAGACCCAGTACTTC
CAWRFSGGAETQYF
>TRBD1|TRBV6-1|once|TRBJ1-2
TGTGCCAGCTCGGACAGGGGGGATGGCTACACCTTC
CASSDRGDGYTF
>TRBD1|TRBV30|-|TRBJ1-4
TGTGCCTGGAGTACCACCGGGACAGGGGAAGAAAAACTGTTTTTT
CAWSTTGTGEEKLFF
>TRBD1|TRBV29-1|-|TRBJ1-1
TGCAGCGTTTCGACAGGGGGTAACACTGAAGCTTTCTTT
CSVSTGGNTEAFF
>-|TRBV9|-|TRBJ1-1
TGTGCCAGCAGCGTAGTCGGAGGGGTAGACACTGAAGCTTTCTTT
CASSVVGGVDTEAFF
>-|TRBV4-1|-|TRBJ1-4
TGCGCCAGCAGCCAAAATTGGAGCAGAAAACTGTTTTTT
CASSQNWSRKLFF
>-|TRBV7-2|once|TRBJ2-1
TGTGCCAGCAGCTTAGCAAACGGGGGCAATGAGCAGTTCTTC
CASSLANGGNEQFF
>-|TRBV2|-|TRBJ1-1
TGTGCCAGCAGTGTAAGGGGAGCTTTCTTT
CASSVRGAFF
>-|TRBV10-3|-|TRBJ1-2
TGTGCCATCAGTGATCTTCGAGGGGGAGTCAGAGCTAACTATGGCTACACCTTC
CAISDLRGGVRANYGYTF
>-|TRBV11-2|-|TRBJ1-2
TGTGCCAGCAGCTTAGATCCCCGGCCCGGGGGCTACACCTTC
CASSLDPRPGGYTF
>TRBD2|TRBV5-8|-|TRBJ2-3
TGTGCCAGCAGCTCAGGACTAGCGGCAAGCACAGATACGCAGTATTTT
CASSSGLAASTDTQYF
>TRBD2|TRBV7-6|-|TRBJ2-7
TGTGCCAGCAGCCGCGACCAGCGGGGTCCCTACGAGCAGTACTTC
CASSRDQRGPYEQYF
>-|TRBV11-2|-|TRBJ2-1
TGTGCCAGCAGCCCCCCCGGTGGGACATTCTACAATGAGCAGTTCTTC
CASSPPGGTFYNEQFF
>-|TRBV7-2|-|TRBJ1-3
TGTGCCAGCAGCTTAGTGGGGAGCTCTGGAAACACCATATATTTT
CASSLVGSSGNTIYF
>-|TRBV7-2|-|TRBJ1-4
TGTGCCAGCAGCTTATTTACAAACCCTAATGAAAAACTGTTTTTT
CASSLFTNPNEKLFF
>TRBD2|TRBV5-1|-|TRBJ2-5
TGCGCCAGCAGCTTGGTCACTAGCGGGGGGCCCCCACAAGAGACCCAGTACTTC
CASSLVTSGGPPQETQYF
>-|TRBV11-1|-|TRBJ2-3
TGTGCCAGCAGTTTGTTGCGACTAAGCACAGATACGCAGTATTTT
CASSLLRLSTDTQYF
>TRBD1|TRBV5-1|-|TRBJ1-3
TGCGCCAGCAGCTCCTTACCCGGGACAGGTGGAAACACCATATATTTT
CASSSLPGTGGNTIYF
>-|TRBV19|-|TRBJ2-7
TGTGCCACCGTTATACAGGGCCAGCAGTACTTC
CATVIQGQQYF